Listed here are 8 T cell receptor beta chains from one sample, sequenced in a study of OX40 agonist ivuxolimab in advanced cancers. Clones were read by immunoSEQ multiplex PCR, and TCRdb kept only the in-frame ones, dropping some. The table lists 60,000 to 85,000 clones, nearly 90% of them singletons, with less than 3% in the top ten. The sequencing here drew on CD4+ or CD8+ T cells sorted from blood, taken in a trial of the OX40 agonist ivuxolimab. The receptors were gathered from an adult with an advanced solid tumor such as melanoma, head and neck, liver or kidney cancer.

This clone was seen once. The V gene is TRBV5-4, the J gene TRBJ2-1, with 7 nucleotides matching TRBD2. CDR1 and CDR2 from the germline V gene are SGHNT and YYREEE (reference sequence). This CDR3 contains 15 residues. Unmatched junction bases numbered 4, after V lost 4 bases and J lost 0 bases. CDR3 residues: CASSRSGRSYNEQFF. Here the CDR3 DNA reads TGTGCCAGCAGCCGTAGCGGGCGCTCCTACAATGAGCAGTTCTTC.

CDR3 nucleotides: TGCAGCGTGGCGCCCAGCCAAGAGACCCAGTACTTC. Translating it yields CSVAPSQETQYF. The rearrangement links TRBV29-1 to TRBJ2-5; D uncertain. The CDR3 loop spans 12 amino acids. The germline V gene has CDR1 SQVTM and CDR2 ANQGSEA. Trimming took 6 bases from V and 1 from J, leaving 9 bases between them.

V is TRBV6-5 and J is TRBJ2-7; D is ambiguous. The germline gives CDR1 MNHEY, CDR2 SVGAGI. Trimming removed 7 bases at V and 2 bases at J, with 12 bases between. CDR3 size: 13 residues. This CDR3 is CASKRFTPYEQYF. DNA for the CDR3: TGTGCCAGCAAAAGATTTACCCCCTACGAGCAGTACTTC.

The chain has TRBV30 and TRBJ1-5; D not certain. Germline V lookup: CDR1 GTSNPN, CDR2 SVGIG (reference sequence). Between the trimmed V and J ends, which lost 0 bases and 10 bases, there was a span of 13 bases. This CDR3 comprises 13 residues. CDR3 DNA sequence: TGTGCCTGGAGTGTAAATCGTGGCGACCCCCAGCATTTT. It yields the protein CAWSVNRGDPQHF.

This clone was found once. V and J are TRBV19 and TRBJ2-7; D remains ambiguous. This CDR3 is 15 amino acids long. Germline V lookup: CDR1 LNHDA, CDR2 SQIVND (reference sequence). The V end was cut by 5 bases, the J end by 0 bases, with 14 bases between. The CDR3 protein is CASSGRQAHSYEQYF. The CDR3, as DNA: TGTGCCAGTAGTGGGCGGCAGGCGCACTCCTACGAGCAGTACTTC.

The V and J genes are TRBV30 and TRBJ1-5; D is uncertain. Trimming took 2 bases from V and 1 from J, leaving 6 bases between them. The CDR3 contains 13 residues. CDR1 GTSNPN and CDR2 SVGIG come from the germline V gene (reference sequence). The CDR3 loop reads CAWSRTSNQPQHF. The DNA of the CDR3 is TGTGCCTGGAGTAGGACCAGCAATCAGCCCCAGCATTTT.

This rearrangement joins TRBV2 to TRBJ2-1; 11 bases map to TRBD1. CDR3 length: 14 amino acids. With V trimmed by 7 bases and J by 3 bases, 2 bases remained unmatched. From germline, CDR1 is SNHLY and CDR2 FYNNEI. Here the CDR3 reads CASMGQGDYNEQFF. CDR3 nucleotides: TGTGCCAGCATGGGACAGGGGGACTACAATGAGCAGTTCTTC.

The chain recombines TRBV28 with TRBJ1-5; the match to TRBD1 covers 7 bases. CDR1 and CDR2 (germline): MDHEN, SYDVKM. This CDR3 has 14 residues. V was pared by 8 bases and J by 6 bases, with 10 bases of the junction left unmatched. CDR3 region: CASYQRGLGQPQHF. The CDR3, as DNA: TGTGCCAGCTATCAGAGGGGGCTCGGTCAGCCCCAGCATTTT.